This T cell receptor (beta chain) comes out of a study of T cells in Graves' hyperthyroidism and ophthalmopathy. Overall study context: Peripheral blood sampling occurred at initial diagnosis, before any treatment. Whole-study findings and limits: Researchers found most expanded thyroid clonotypes above 0.001 in blood as well. From stable hyperthyroidism, ophthalmopathy was separated by a 13 V-J model.

From germline, CDR1 is LNHDA and CDR2 SQIVND (reference sequence). V was trimmed by 3 bases and J by 0 bases, leaving 14 bases between them. The length of the CDR3 is 16 residues. In its sample, this clonotype was seen a few times. Its antigen is undetermined. From RNA transcripts, TCR beta CDR3 regions were amplified. When the TCR CDR3 underwent first-round RT-PCR, the HTBI primer set was used. TCRdb itself ran the multiplex PCR reads through MiXCR, one entry per CDR3 protein. The data hold 400,000 or so distinct CDR3 sequences, with more than 12% observed a single time. V gene TRBV19 combines with J gene TRBJ1-1; D might be TRBD1 (6 bases). The sample consisted of blood. The receptor was derived from a woman in her 30s with Graves' ophthalmopathy. The chain's CDR3 is CASSIIYRDMNTEAFF. The CDR3 DNA follows: TGTGCCAGTAGTATTATCTACAGGGACATGAACACTGAAGCTTTCTTT.